This T cell receptor (beta chain) was identified during a study of T cells after yellow fever vaccination. Overall study: The authors prepared low-cell-number fractions using SMART-Seq v4 Ultra Low Input. The study's findings and limits: Abundant clonotypes from the bulk population could have been carried over as contaminants into FACS-sorted repertoires. Booster samples showed a return of most primary-vaccination clones (around 96% CD4, approximately 90% CD8).

Concerning this clonotype: The antigen is not known.

5'RACE template switching generated TCR cDNA, adding a universal primer site and UMIs. TCRdb redid the calling of the 5' RACE reads with MiXCR, one entry per CDR3 protein. The sample yields 100,000 to 150,000 distinct CDR3 sequences, roughly 15% seen once. The V end was cut by 2 bases, the J end by 0 bases, with 12 bases between. The germline V gene encodes CDR1 SGHVS and CDR2 FQNEAQ. CDR3 length: 16 residues. This rearrangement joins TRBV7-8 to TRBJ2-3, with a possible D match to TRBD1 (5 bases). The origin of this receptor is a young man who received the YFV17D yellow fever vaccine. Sequenced here: CD8+ T cells sorted from PBMCs, sampled 5 days after the yellow fever booster vaccination. Written as DNA, the CDR3 is TGTGCCAGCAGCTTATTCAGGGATGCTAGCACAGATACGCAGTATTTT. It codes for CASSLFRDASTDTQYF.